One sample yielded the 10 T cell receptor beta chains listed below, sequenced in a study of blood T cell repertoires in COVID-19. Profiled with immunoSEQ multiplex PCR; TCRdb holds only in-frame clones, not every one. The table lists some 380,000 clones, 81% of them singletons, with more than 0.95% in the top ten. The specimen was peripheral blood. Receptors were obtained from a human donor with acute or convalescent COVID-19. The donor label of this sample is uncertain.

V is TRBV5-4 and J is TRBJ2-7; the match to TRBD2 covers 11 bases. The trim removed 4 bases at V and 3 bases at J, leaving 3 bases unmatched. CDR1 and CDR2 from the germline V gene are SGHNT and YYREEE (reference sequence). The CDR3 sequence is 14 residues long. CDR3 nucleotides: TGTGCCAGCAGCCCGGGACTAGCGGTCTACGAGCAGTACTTC. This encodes CASSPGLAVYEQYF.

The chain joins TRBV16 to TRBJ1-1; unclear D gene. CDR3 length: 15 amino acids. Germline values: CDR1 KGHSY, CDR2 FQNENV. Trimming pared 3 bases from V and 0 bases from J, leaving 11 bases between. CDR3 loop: CASSHASTMNTEAFF. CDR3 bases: TGTGCCAGCAGCCATGCGTCAACCATGAACACTGAAGCTTTCTTT.

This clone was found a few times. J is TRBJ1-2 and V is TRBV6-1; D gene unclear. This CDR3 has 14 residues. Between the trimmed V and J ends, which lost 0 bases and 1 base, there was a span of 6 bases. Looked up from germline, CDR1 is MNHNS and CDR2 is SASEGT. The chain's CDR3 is CASSEAILNYGYTF. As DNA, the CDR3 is TGTGCCAGCAGTGAAGCTATACTTAACTATGGCTACACCTTC.

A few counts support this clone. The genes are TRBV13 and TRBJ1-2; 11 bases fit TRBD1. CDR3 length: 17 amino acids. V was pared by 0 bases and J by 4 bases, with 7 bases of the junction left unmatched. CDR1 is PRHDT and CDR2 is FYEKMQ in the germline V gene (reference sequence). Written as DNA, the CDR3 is TGTGCCAGCAGCTTAGGAACAGGACAGGGGGCTCTCTATGGCTACACCTTC. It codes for CASSLGTGQGALYGYTF.

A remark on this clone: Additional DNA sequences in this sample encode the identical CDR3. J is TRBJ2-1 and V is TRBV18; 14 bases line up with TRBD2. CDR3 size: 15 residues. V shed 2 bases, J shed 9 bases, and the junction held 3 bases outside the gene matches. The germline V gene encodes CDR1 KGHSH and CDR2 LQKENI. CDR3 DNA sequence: TGTGCCAGCTCACCAGGACTAGCGGGGGGTGGTGAGCAGTTCTTC. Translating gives CASSPGLAGGGEQFF.

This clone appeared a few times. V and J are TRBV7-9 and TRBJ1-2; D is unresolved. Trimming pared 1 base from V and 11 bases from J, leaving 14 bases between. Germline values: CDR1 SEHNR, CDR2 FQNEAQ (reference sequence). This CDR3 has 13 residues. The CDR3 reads CASSLEQLVRYTF. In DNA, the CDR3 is TGTGCCAGCAGCTTAGAACAGCTGGTGCGTTACACCTTC.

The CDR3 sequence is CASSLSGMNTEAFF. The DNA for the CDR3 is TGTGCCAGCAGCTTATCGGGGATGAACACTGAAGCTTTCTTT. The rearrangement links TRBV7-2 to TRBJ1-1; no clear D gene. The V end was cut by 2 bases, the J end by 0 bases, with 7 bases between. The CDR3 runs 14 residues. The V gene's germline CDR1 is SGHTA and CDR2 FQGNSA.

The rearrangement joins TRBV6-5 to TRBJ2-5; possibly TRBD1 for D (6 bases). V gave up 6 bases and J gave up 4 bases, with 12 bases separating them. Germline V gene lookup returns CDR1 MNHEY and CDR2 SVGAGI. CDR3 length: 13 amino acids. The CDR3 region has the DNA TGTGCCAGCAGAAGTGGACAGAGAGAGACCCAGTACTTC. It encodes CASRSGQRETQYF.

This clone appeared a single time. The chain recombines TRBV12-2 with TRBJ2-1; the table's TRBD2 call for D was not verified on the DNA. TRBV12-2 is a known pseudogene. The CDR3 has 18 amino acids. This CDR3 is CASRLARPGKIGSNEQFF. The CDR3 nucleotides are TGTGCAAGTCGCTTAGCGAGACCGGGAAAAATCGGATCCAATGAGCAGTTCTTC.

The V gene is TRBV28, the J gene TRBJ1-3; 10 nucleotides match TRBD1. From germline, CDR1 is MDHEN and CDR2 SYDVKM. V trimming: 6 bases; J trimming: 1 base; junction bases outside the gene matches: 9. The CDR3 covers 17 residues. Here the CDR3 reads CASRATRDRGSGNTIYF. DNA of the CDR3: TGTGCCAGCAGAGCGACCCGGGACAGGGGATCTGGAAACACCATATATTTT.